Sequencing of this T cell receptor beta chain was carried out in a study of glioma-infiltrating T cells. Study-level findings and limits: Gliomas, especially low-grade, showed above-expected tissue-blood divergence; non-neoplastic patients showed below.

Of note for this clonotype: Its antigen is not known.

Germline V gene data show CDR1 as SGHDN and CDR2 as FVKESK. The CDR3 spans 14 residues. V shed 0 bases and J shed 6 bases, with 9 bases lying between them. Using RNA template, CDR3s of TCR alpha and beta were amplified with iRepertoire arm-PCR. Input was 100-400 ng of tissue mRNA or PBMC total RNA. TCRdb processed the multiplex PCR reads anew with MiXCR; each CDR3 protein has one entry. The data hold about 45,000 distinct CDR3 sequences, with 20% to 25% observed a single time. The chain combines TRBV14 with TRBJ2-1, with D possibly TRBD2 on 5 matching bases. Sequenced sample: glioma tissue, nonneoplastic brain tissue, or PBMCs (not recorded which). This sequence originates from a human donor with low-grade glioma or glioblastoma, undergoing nonglioma brain surgery, or in good health (not recorded which). CDR3 sequence (DNA): TGTGCCAGCAGCCAAGATCGACTACTCAATGAGCAGTTCTTC. This sequence encodes CASSQDRLLNEQFF.